The clone carrying this TCR beta chain was seen only a few times. Its antigen is not identified. This record comes from a study of human T cells and chemical hapten exposure. About the research overall: Variation in per-sample TCR yields came mainly from small pooled library volume differences.

This sample's time point: patch test 2, 6 weeks after DPC sensitization. Noted treatment: therapeutic diphenylcyclopropenone sensitization with weekly scalp DPC. Study-wide results and limits: Among TCRs, those above 1 in 1000 frequency were unaffected by DPC sensitization. The study found expanded TCRs formed significantly more large CDR3 similarity clusters than controls.

The V gene's germline CDR1 is SGHRS and CDR2 YFSETQ. The CDR3 has 13 amino acids. V was clipped by 3 bases and J by 2 bases, with 9 bases between them. TCRdb recomputed calls from the RACE reads with MiXCR, one row per CDR3 protein. The sample contains 84,000 or so distinct CDR3 sequences, 10% of which appear only once. Sample: whole blood, taken in connection with sensitization to the hapten diphenylcyclopropenone (DPC). The source is a woman in her 30s with alopecia areata. Some clones in this sample may be carry-over from other donors' samples. The chain carries TRBV5-1 and TRBJ2-7; D remains ambiguous. The CDR3 protein is CASSYHETYEQYF. For the CDR3, the DNA is TGCGCCAGCAGCTACCACGAAACCTACGAGCAGTACTTC.